Here is one TCR beta chain with its context. This clonotype was seen ten or more times. Its antigen is not yet known. No base qualities exist here, and no much larger clone lies one base off it. The data were obtained in a study of T cells in Graves' hyperthyroidism and ophthalmopathy (dated by TCRdb to between 2018 and 2020). At the level of the whole study: Peripheral blood samples were taken at initial diagnosis, before any treatment was given. Thyroid tissue and blood T-cell repertoires from six Graves' hyperthyroidism patients were also compared in the study. A discovery cohort of roughly 100 patients, roughly 45 with Graves' ophthalmopathy and more than 55 with stable Graves' hyperthyroidism, was used to find distinguishing TCR V-J signatures. For training and testing, the roughly 93 patients in the discovery cohort were randomly divided in a 7:3 ratio. Whether ophthalmopathy could be predicted prospectively was tested in an independent validation cohort made up of approximately 19 hyperthyroidism patients plus 17 patients who later progressed to ophthalmopathy. The paper describes TCR Vbeta CDR3 sequencing of 135 peripheral blood samples, made up of about 40 ophthalmopathy patients, 70 to 80 hyperthyroidism patients and around 17 progressor patients. Once sampling was done, hyperthyroidism patients were given methimazole at a starting dose of 30 mg daily, whereas ophthalmopathy patients were given high-dose intravenous methylprednisolone. Beyond this particular receptor, the publication reports: No statistical method was used to fix the sample size in advance, and group allocation was not hidden from the investigators. In validation, progression to ophthalmopathy was predicted by the model with 70% to 71% sensitivity and approximately 78% specificity, a median of roughly six months before onset. A 13 V-J signature model separated ophthalmopathy from stable hyperthyroidism, with nearly 90% sensitivity and roughly 84% specificity in cross-validation and 80%/75% in testing. Most expanded thyroid clonotypes (frequency above 0.001) were also detected in blood, a finding suggesting that blood repertoires may reflect thyroid immune responses.

The TCR beta CDR3 regions were amplified from RNA transcripts. A first-round RT-PCR of the TCR CDR3 used the HTBI primer set with the Qiagen OneStep RT-PCR kit. The libraries were constructed in a second round of multiplex PCR and then size-selected and purified. Libraries were sequenced paired-end with 100 bp reads on an Illumina HiSeq2000. In the source study's methods: SOAPnuke was used to process the raw data, with reads discarded if the reads contained adapters or uncalled bases, had a mean Phred below 15, or lacked an exact constant-primer or identifier match. High-quality paired reads were merged using COPE v1.2.5, and each unique nucleotide sequence was defined as a clonotype. MiTCR v1.1 was used to align clonotypes to the IMGT TRBV, TRBD and TRBJ reference segments. The analysis was restricted to V-J combinations with a frequency above 0.0001, which together covered 99% to 99.2% of the repertoires. The TCS score was defined as F50 (clonal expansion) divided by E x V (chaos), with BLOSUM62-based TCRdist calculated between CDR3 peptides within each V-J. Welch's t-statistics and random forest reduced around 510 V-J features to about 13, which were used in a naive Bayes classifier (R e1071). TCRdb took the public reads, trimmed them with fastp at Q25, ran MiXCR for clone calling and kept in-frame beta chains. Here each entry gathers all rows of one CDR3 protein and keeps the most common genes and DNA. V and J calls and clone size were set by TCRdb, not the authors. This sample holds roughly 150,000 distinct CDR3 sequences; about 9.4% were observed only once. The top ten constitute approximately 24% of the sample.

Including cysteine and phenylalanine, the CDR3 has 13 amino acids. Only the CDR3 region is kept as DNA, spanning 39 bases read in frame from base 1. V gives up 4 bases and J gives up 10 bases, and the segment between their germline ends measures 14 bases. Based on the germline V gene, the CDR1 and CDR2 sequences are SGDLS and YYNGEE. Hyperthyroidism patients were aged 18 to 65 years and newly diagnosed, with disease duration of less than 2 months. Exclusion was applied to patients with uncontrolled infections, other autoimmune diseases, pregnancy or lactation. Clinical symptoms, serum thyroxine and TRAb, thyroid ultrasound, and orbital computed tomography formed the basis for the diagnoses. Blood from progressor patients was collected at the time of first diagnosis with hyperthyroidism, before any ophthalmopathy symptoms had appeared. PBMCs were isolated from about 9 ml of fresh peripheral blood by Ficoll-Paque density gradient centrifugation. Progressor patients were first diagnosed with Graves' hyperthyroidism and then developed ophthalmopathy during follow-up. Total RNA was extracted with Trizol reagent, and quality was checked on an Agilent 2100 Bioanalyzer.

The sequencing input was blood. This chain joins TRBV9 to TRBJ1-4; TRBD1 is possibly the D segment (6 matching bases). This receptor was identified in a woman between 18 and 30 years old with Graves' hyperthyroidism that later progressed to Graves' ophthalmopathy. The DNA sequence is as follows: TGTGCCAGCAGCCCAGGACAGAACGGAAAACTGTTTTTT. This translates into CASSPGQNGKLFF.